The rows below give T cell receptor beta chains drawn from one sample of a study of early T cells in non-severe SARS-CoV-2 infection. TCRdb reprocessed the 5' RACE reads via MiXCR and lists one record per CDR3 protein. Among tens of thousands of distinct CDR3 sequences listed, about 4.4% were seen once. Material: whole blood. The source of these receptors is an adult who was a healthcare worker with PCR-confirmed SARS-CoV-2 infection or an uninfected control (not recorded which). CDR3s include the opening cysteine and the closing phenylalanine or tryptophan. Each record gives: V gene, CDR3 length, clone size, J gene, D gene, CDR3 protein, CDR3 DNA. D genes are given only for firm matches. Expanded clones get a size class; other rows say once, few or many, or leave the size out.

v_call: TRBV5-1; cdr3_length: 14; clone_size: .; j_call: TRBJ1-4; d_call: .; cdr3_aa: CASSLEGRGEKLFF; cdr3_nt: TGCGCCAGCAGCTTGGAAGGGAGGGGAGAAAAACTGTTTTTT
v_call: TRBV6-1; cdr3_length: 13; clone_size: many; j_call: TRBJ1-5; d_call: .; cdr3_aa: CASSDTRRQPQHF; cdr3_nt: TGTGCCAGCAGTGATACCCGTCGGCAGCCCCAGCATTTT
v_call: TRBV19; cdr3_length: 16; clone_size: .; j_call: TRBJ2-4; d_call: .; cdr3_aa: CASTTGQPLAKNIQYF; cdr3_nt: TGTGCCAGTACCACGGGGCAGCCACTAGCCAAAAACATTCAGTACTTC
v_call: TRBV7-2; cdr3_length: 14; clone_size: many; j_call: TRBJ1-4; d_call: .; cdr3_aa: CASSLQALGEKLFF; cdr3_nt: TGTGCCAGCAGCTTACAGGCCCTGGGTGAAAAACTGTTTTTT
v_call: TRBV20-1; cdr3_length: 13; clone_size: many; j_call: TRBJ2-1; d_call: .; cdr3_aa: CSASGISYNEQFF; cdr3_nt: TGCAGTGCTAGCGGGATCTCCTACAATGAGCAGTTCTTC
v_call: TRBV7-9; cdr3_length: 18; clone_size: many; j_call: TRBJ1-3; d_call: .; cdr3_aa: CASSSPGSLPLVGNTIYF; cdr3_nt: TGTGCCAGCAGCTCGCCCGGTAGCCTGCCCTTGGTCGGAAACACCATATATTTT
v_call: TRBV5-6; cdr3_length: 13; clone_size: .; j_call: TRBJ2-2; d_call: .; cdr3_aa: CASSWGISGELFF; cdr3_nt: TGTGCCAGCAGCTGGGGAATTTCCGGGGAGCTGTTTTTT
v_call: TRBV7-9; cdr3_length: 15; clone_size: many; j_call: TRBJ2-5; d_call: .; cdr3_aa: CASSSGTVQGETQYF; cdr3_nt: TGTGCCAGCAGCTCTGGGACTGTCCAGGGAGAGACCCAGTACTTC
v_call: TRBV6-6; cdr3_length: 13; clone_size: many; j_call: TRBJ2-7; d_call: .; cdr3_aa: CAIRREGVGEQYF; cdr3_nt: TGTGCCATCCGCCGTGAGGGGGTGGGAGAGCAGTACTTC
v_call: TRBV7-2; cdr3_length: 12; clone_size: many; j_call: TRBJ2-1; d_call: TRBD2; cdr3_aa: CASSLGPTSGIF; cdr3_nt: TGTGCCAGCAGCTTAGGCCCGACTAGCGGGATCTTC
v_call: TRBV18; cdr3_length: 14; clone_size: many; j_call: TRBJ2-7; d_call: .; cdr3_aa: CASSPAYQGSEQYF; cdr3_nt: TGTGCCAGCTCACCAGCCTATCAGGGATCCGAGCAGTACTTC
v_call: TRBV5-5; cdr3_length: 15; clone_size: few; j_call: TRBJ2-2; d_call: .; cdr3_aa: CASSLASQNTGELFF; cdr3_nt: TGTGCCAGCAGCTTGGCCAGTCAGAACACCGGGGAGCTGTTTTTT
v_call: TRBV7-6; cdr3_length: 13; clone_size: .; j_call: TRBJ2-7; d_call: .; cdr3_aa: CASSFQGYTEQYF; cdr3_nt: TGTGCCAGCAGCTTTCAGGGGTATACCGAGCAGTACTTC
v_call: TRBV10-3; cdr3_length: 15; clone_size: many; j_call: TRBJ2-1; d_call: TRBD2; cdr3_aa: CAISPLAGAYNEQFF; cdr3_nt: TGTGCCATCAGTCCCCTAGCGGGAGCATACAATGAGCAGTTCTTC
v_call: TRBV6-2/TRBV6-3; cdr3_length: 14; clone_size: few; j_call: TRBJ2-1; d_call: TRBD2; cdr3_aa: CASSFSGRRNEQFF; cdr3_nt: TGTGCCAGCAGTTTCAGCGGGAGGCGGAATGAGCAGTTCTTC
v_call: TRBV28; cdr3_length: 17; clone_size: many; j_call: TRBJ2-1; d_call: .; cdr3_aa: CASNLRWGGDRYNEQFF; cdr3_nt: TGTGCCAGCAACTTAAGGTGGGGCGGAGATCGGTACAATGAGCAGTTCTTC
v_call: TRBV9; cdr3_length: 13; clone_size: .; j_call: TRBJ2-2; d_call: TRBD2; cdr3_aa: CTSSGVAAGELFF; cdr3_nt: TGTACCAGCAGCGGGGTGGCGGCCGGGGAGCTGTTTTTT
v_call: TRBV7-3; cdr3_length: 14; clone_size: many; j_call: TRBJ2-2; d_call: .; cdr3_aa: CASSLKRNTGELFF; cdr3_nt: TGTGCCAGCAGCTTAAAAAGGAACACCGGGGAGCTGTTTTTT
v_call: TRBV18; cdr3_length: 16; clone_size: many; j_call: TRBJ2-5; d_call: .; cdr3_aa: CASSPRGPVGGETQYF; cdr3_nt: TGTGCCAGCTCACCACGTGGACCTGTCGGTGGAGAGACCCAGTACTTC
v_call: TRBV5-1; cdr3_length: 14; clone_size: many; j_call: TRBJ2-3; d_call: TRBD2; cdr3_aa: CASRASGSPDTQYF; cdr3_nt: TGCGCCAGCAGAGCTAGCGGGAGCCCAGATACGCAGTATTTT
v_call: TRBV3-1; cdr3_length: 13; clone_size: many; j_call: TRBJ2-7; d_call: .; cdr3_aa: CASSLTGSYEQYF; cdr3_nt: TGTGCCAGCAGCCTGACAGGTTCCTACGAGCAGTACTTC
v_call: TRBV28; cdr3_length: 14; clone_size: .; j_call: TRBJ1-1; d_call: TRBD1; cdr3_aa: CASNPGTAVDEAFF; cdr3_nt: TGTGCCAGCAATCCCGGGACAGCGGTCGATGAAGCTTTCTTT
v_call: TRBV20-1; cdr3_length: 14; clone_size: many; j_call: TRBJ1-1; d_call: .; cdr3_aa: CSAASGTANTEAFF; cdr3_nt: TGCAGTGCCGCGTCCGGGACGGCGAACACTGAAGCTTTCTTT
v_call: TRBV18; cdr3_length: 14; clone_size: many; j_call: TRBJ1-2; d_call: .; cdr3_aa: CASSPPLRSNGYTF; cdr3_nt: TGTGCCAGCTCACCACCTCTGAGAAGTAACGGCTACACCTTC
v_call: TRBV5-1; cdr3_length: 16; clone_size: many; j_call: TRBJ1-3; d_call: TRBD1; cdr3_aa: CASSLQGAGSGNTIYF; cdr3_nt: TGCGCCAGCAGCTTGCAGGGGGCAGGATCTGGAAACACCATATATTTT
v_call: TRBV20-1; cdr3_length: 14; clone_size: many; j_call: TRBJ2-7; d_call: TRBD1; cdr3_aa: CSAFDRGGGYEQYF; cdr3_nt: TGCAGTGCGTTCGACAGGGGGGGAGGCTACGAGCAGTACTTC
v_call: TRBV20-1; cdr3_length: 15; clone_size: .; j_call: TRBJ2-7; d_call: TRBD2; cdr3_aa: CSAGTSGSRPYEQYF; cdr3_nt: TGCAGTGCTGGGACTAGCGGGAGCAGACCCTACGAGCAGTACTTC
v_call: TRBV29-1; cdr3_length: 14; clone_size: few; j_call: TRBJ2-7; d_call: .; cdr3_aa: CSVTGPWSSYEQYF; cdr3_nt: TGCAGCGTAACGGGACCCTGGAGCTCCTACGAGCAGTACTTC
v_call: TRBV5-1; cdr3_length: 16; clone_size: many; j_call: TRBJ1-5; d_call: TRBD1; cdr3_aa: CASSLLPGQRGQPQHF; cdr3_nt: TGCGCCAGCAGCTTGTTGCCGGGACAGCGGGGTCAGCCCCAGCATTTT
v_call: TRBV2; cdr3_length: 14; clone_size: .; j_call: TRBJ2-7; d_call: .; cdr3_aa: CASREDRSSYEQYF; cdr3_nt: TGTGCCAGCAGGGAAGACAGGAGCTCCTACGAGCAGTACTTC
v_call: TRBV2; cdr3_length: 16; clone_size: many; j_call: TRBJ2-1; d_call: .; cdr3_aa: CASFGSMDFVRLEQFF; cdr3_nt: TGTGCCAGCTTCGGATCCATGGACTTCGTTCGCCTTGAGCAGTTCTTC
v_call: TRBV18; cdr3_length: 15; clone_size: medium-sized; j_call: TRBJ2-2; d_call: TRBD1; cdr3_aa: CASSPGQANTGELFF; cdr3_nt: TGTGCCAGCTCACCAGGACAGGCGAACACCGGGGAGCTGTTTTTT
v_call: TRBV14; cdr3_length: 16; clone_size: many; j_call: TRBJ2-7; d_call: TRBD1; cdr3_aa: CASSQDLGTGPYEQYF; cdr3_nt: TGTGCCAGCAGCCAAGATCTGGGGACAGGGCCCTACGAGCAGTACTTC
v_call: TRBV30; cdr3_length: 14; clone_size: few; j_call: TRBJ2-1; d_call: .; cdr3_aa: CAWSRDVTRDEQFF; cdr3_nt: TGTGCCTGGAGCCGGGACGTTACGAGGGATGAGCAGTTCTTC
v_call: TRBV28; cdr3_length: 14; clone_size: many; j_call: TRBJ2-4; d_call: .; cdr3_aa: CASSLRGAKNIQYF; cdr3_nt: TGTGCCAGCAGTTTACGGGGAGCCAAAAACATTCAGTACTTC
v_call: TRBV20-1; cdr3_length: 15; clone_size: many; j_call: TRBJ1-5; d_call: .; cdr3_aa: CSARDLSFGNQPQHF; cdr3_nt: TGCAGTGCTAGAGACCTCAGTTTCGGCAATCAGCCCCAGCATTTT
v_call: TRBV7-9; cdr3_length: 12; clone_size: many; j_call: TRBJ2-2; d_call: .; cdr3_aa: CASSVRAGELFF; cdr3_nt: TGTGCCAGCAGCGTTCGTGCCGGGGAGCTGTTTTTT
v_call: TRBV2; cdr3_length: 15; clone_size: many; j_call: TRBJ2-1; d_call: .; cdr3_aa: CASSEAGIRGNEQFF; cdr3_nt: TGTGCCAGCAGTGAAGCGGGGATTCGGGGGAACGAGCAGTTCTTC
v_call: TRBV4-1; cdr3_length: 18; clone_size: many; j_call: TRBJ2-3; d_call: TRBD2; cdr3_aa: CASSQDRARGRSAVTQYF; cdr3_nt: TGCGCCAGCAGCCAAGATAGGGCCCGCGGGAGGTCCGCCGTGACGCAGTATTTT
v_call: TRBV10-3; cdr3_length: 9; clone_size: many; j_call: TRBJ2-3; d_call: .; cdr3_aa: CAAGDTQYF; cdr3_nt: TGTGCCGCGGGAGATACGCAGTATTTT
v_call: TRBV6-5; cdr3_length: 12; clone_size: many; j_call: TRBJ1-1; d_call: .; cdr3_aa: CASRPGGTEAFF; cdr3_nt: TGTGCCAGCAGACCTGGAGGTACTGAAGCTTTCTTT
v_call: TRBV11-2; cdr3_length: 18; clone_size: .; j_call: TRBJ1-2; d_call: .; cdr3_aa: CASSSLRASGPFDYGYTF; cdr3_nt: TGTGCCAGCAGCTCCCTACGTGCTAGCGGCCCCTTCGACTATGGCTACACCTTC
v_call: TRBV5-1; cdr3_length: 16; clone_size: .; j_call: TRBJ2-7; d_call: TRBD1; cdr3_aa: CASSPGQGRLSYEQYF; cdr3_nt: TGCGCCAGCAGCCCGGGACAGGGTCGTCTCTCCTACGAGCAGTACTTC
v_call: TRBV27; cdr3_length: 13; clone_size: .; j_call: TRBJ2-7; d_call: .; cdr3_aa: CASSSSGVYEQYF; cdr3_nt: TGTGCCAGCAGTTCTTCAGGGGTGTACGAGCAGTACTTC
v_call: TRBV28; cdr3_length: 14; clone_size: many; j_call: TRBJ1-2; d_call: TRBD1; cdr3_aa: CASRRDRVTYGYTF; cdr3_nt: TGTGCCAGCAGACGGGACAGGGTGACCTATGGCTACACCTTC